This T cell receptor (beta chain) originates from a study of blood T cells in healthy people across ages. Broader study findings: TCR beta diversity was tightly associated with the proportion of naive T cells.

This CDR3 has 15 amino acids. The ends lost 0 bases at V and 8 bases at J; junction bases unmatched: 11. Germline V gene sequence: CDR1 DFQATT, CDR2 SNEGSKA (reference sequence). Using a J-beta primer mix together with a sample-barcoded 5' primer, a second PCR was run for roughly 7 to 11 cycles. Unique molecular identifiers of 12 random nucleotides labeled each cDNA. TCRdb re-called the 5' RACE reads with MiXCR, one entry per CDR3 protein. The sample shows some 790,000 distinct CDR3 sequences, around 30% of them seen only once. This clonotype showed up just a few times. Its antigen is unidentified. Possible read error: a much larger clone is one base away.

The genes are TRBV20-1 and TRBJ1-2; 8 bases fit TRBD1. This TCR was sampled from a woman of 80 years or more in good health. The specimen was blood. CDR3 region: CSARDPSGGGGGYTF. The CDR3 coding sequence is TGCAGTGCTAGAGATCCTTCAGGGGGCGGGGGGGGCTACACCTTC.